The rows below give T cell receptor beta chains drawn from one sample of a study of identical twins. From the 5' RACE reads, TCRdb called clonotypes with MiXCR, one entry per CDR3 protein. The sample has about 890,000 distinct CDR3 sequences; approximately 13% are singletons. The sample also formed part of further work on yellow fever vaccine responses in identical twins.

What was sequenced was PBMCs. These receptors all stem from a woman aged 18-29 years in good health. CDR3s include the opening cysteine and the closing phenylalanine or tryptophan. The D gene is left open where the match is weak. The size field is filled for only some rows; it gives once, few, many or a size class.

.	.	TRBV12-5	TRBJ2-1	TGTGCTAGTGGGGGTTTCTCCTACAATGAGCAGTTCTTC	CASGGFSYNEQFF
.	.	TRBV5-4	TRBJ2-3	TGTGCCAGCAGCTTGGCAATGCAGAGCACAGATACGCAGTATTTT	CASSLAMQSTDTQYF
few	.	TRBV7-3	TRBJ2-2	TGTGCCAGCAGCTTAACTGGCGTCGGGGAGCTGTTTTTT	CASSLTGVGELFF
.	.	TRBV4-1	TRBJ2-5	TGCGCCAGCAGCCTTTTCGGGGCGAAAGAGACCCAGTACTTC	CASSLFGAKETQYF
once	TRBD2	TRBV4-2	TRBJ2-3	TGTGCCAGCAGCCTTGAGCGGGAGATAATCGATACGCAGTATTTT	CASSLEREIIDTQYF
few	TRBD1	TRBV6-5	TRBJ2-2	TGTGCCAGCAGTTACGGACAGGCGACCGGGGAGCTGTTTTTT	CASSYGQATGELFF
.	.	TRBV4-1	TRBJ2-7	TGCGCCAGCAGCCAAGATCTAGGGGGGATCAGTCCCTACGAGCAGTACTTC	CASSQDLGGISPYEQYF
.	.	TRBV2	TRBJ2-5	TGTGCCAGCAGTGGCACCCCCGTCGCCCAGTACTTC	CASSGTPVAQYF
few	TRBD2	TRBV5-1	TRBJ2-2	TGCGCCAGCAGCTTGGCCTCGGCGGGGGCGAACACCGGGGAGCTGTTTTTT	CASSLASAGANTGELFF
many	.	TRBV20-1	TRBJ2-5	TGCAGTGCTAGAGTGGAGACCCAGTACTTC	CSARVETQYF
.	.	TRBV7-6	TRBJ1-1	TGTGCCAGCAGCTTATCTGGGACACGGAACACTGAAGCTTTCTTT	CASSLSGTRNTEAFF
.	.	TRBV10-1	TRBJ2-1	TGCGCCAGCAGTGATTGGGGTGCTGGGATAAATGAGCAGTTCTTC	CASSDWGAGINEQFF
many	TRBD1	TRBV5-1	TRBJ1-5	TGTGCCAGCAGCCCGACAGGGAATCAGCCCCAGCATTTT	CASSPTGNQPQHF
.	TRBD2	TRBV7-8	TRBJ2-1	TGTGCCAGCAGCTTAGCCCAGCGGGAGGTGGTCTACAATGAGCAGTTCTTC	CASSLAQREVVYNEQFF
.	.	TRBV7-8	TRBJ2-1	TGTGCCAGCAGCGGCGACAGCCCCAGCTCCTACAATGAGCAGTTCTTC	CASSGDSPSSYNEQFF
few	TRBD1	TRBV28	TRBJ1-5	TGTGCCAGCAGTTCACAACACAGGGGTAGCAATCAGCCCCAGCATTTT	CASSSQHRGSNQPQHF
few	.	TRBV18	TRBJ2-3	TGTGCCAGCTCAACGGTACCTCAGGGGATAGATACGCAGTATTTT	CASSTVPQGIDTQYF
few	.	TRBV6-2/TRBV6-3	TRBJ2-6	TGTGCCAGCAGTTATTTCAGGGCCCCTGGGGCCAACGTCCTGACTTTC	CASSYFRAPGANVLTF
few	.	TRBV5-1	TRBJ2-3	TGCGCCAGCAGCTTGGCGTATGGAGGCAGCACAGATACGCAGTATTTT	CASSLAYGGSTDTQYF
.	TRBD1	TRBV19	TRBJ2-6	TGTGCCAGTAGACAACAGGGGGCTTCCTCCGGGGCCAACGTCCTGACTTTC	CASRQQGASSGANVLTF
.	TRBD2	TRBV11-1	TRBJ2-4	TGTGCCAGCAGCCATTCCGGACTAGCGCTGTTGGGGGCCAAAAACACTCAGTACTTC	CASSHSGLALLGAKNTQYF